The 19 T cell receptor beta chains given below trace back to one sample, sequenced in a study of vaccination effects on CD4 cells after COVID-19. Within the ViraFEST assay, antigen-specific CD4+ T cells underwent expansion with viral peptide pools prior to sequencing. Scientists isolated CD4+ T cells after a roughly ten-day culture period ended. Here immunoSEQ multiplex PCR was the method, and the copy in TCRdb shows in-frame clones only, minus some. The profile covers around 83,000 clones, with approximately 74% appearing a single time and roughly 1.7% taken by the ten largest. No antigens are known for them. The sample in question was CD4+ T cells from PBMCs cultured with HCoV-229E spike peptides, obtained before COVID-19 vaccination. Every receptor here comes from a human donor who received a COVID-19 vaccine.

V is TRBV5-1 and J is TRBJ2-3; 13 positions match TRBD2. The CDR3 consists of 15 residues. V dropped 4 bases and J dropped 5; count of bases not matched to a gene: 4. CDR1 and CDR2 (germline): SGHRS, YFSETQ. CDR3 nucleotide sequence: TGCGCCAGCAGCGGACTAGCGGGGGATGGAGATACGCAGTATTTT. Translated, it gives CASSGLAGDGDTQYF.

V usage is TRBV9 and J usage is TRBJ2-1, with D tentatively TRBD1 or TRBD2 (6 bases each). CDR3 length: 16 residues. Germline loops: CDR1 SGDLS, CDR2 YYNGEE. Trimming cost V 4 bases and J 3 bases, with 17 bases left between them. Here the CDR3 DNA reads TGTGCCAGCAGCCCAGCCCCGGGGGCCTACTACAATGAGCAGTTCTTC. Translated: CASSPAPGAYYNEQFF.

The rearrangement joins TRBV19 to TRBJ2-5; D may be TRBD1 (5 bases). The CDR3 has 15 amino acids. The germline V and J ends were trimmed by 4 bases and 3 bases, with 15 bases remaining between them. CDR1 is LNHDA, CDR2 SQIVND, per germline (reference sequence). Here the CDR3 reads CASSRLTGLEETQYF. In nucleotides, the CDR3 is TGTGCCAGTAGTAGGTTAACAGGCCTTGAAGAGACCCAGTACTTC.

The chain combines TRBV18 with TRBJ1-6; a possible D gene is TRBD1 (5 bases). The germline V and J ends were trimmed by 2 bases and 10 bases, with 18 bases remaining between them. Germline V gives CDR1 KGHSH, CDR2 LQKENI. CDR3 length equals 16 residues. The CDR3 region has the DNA TGTGCCAGCTCACCATCCTCGGGACCGCCGGACTCACCCCTCCACTTT. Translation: CASSPSSGPPDSPLHF.

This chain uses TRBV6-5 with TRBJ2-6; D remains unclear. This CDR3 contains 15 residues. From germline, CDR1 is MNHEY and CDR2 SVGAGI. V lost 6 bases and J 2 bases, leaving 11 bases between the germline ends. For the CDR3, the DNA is TGTGCCAGCAGCGGGTCTCGGGCTGGGGCCAACGTCCTGACTTTC. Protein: CASSGSRAGANVLTF.

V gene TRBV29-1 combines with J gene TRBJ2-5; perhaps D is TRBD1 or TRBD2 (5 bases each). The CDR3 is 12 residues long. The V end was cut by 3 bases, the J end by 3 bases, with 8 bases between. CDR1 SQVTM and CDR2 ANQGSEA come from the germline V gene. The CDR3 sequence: CSVDGGEETQYF. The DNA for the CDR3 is TGCAGCGTTGATGGGGGTGAAGAGACCCAGTACTTC.

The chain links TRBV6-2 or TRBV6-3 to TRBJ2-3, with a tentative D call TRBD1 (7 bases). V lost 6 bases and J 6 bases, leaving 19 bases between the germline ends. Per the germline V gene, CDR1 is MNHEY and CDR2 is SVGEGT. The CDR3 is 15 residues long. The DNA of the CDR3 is TGTGCCAGCAGCCATACAGGGGTTGGGAGGGATACGCAGTATTTT. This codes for CASSHTGVGRDTQYF.

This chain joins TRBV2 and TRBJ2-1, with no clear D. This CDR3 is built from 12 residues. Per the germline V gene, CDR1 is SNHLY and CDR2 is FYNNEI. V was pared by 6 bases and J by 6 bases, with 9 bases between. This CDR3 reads CASSSGSNEQFF. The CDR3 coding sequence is TGTGCCAGCAGCTCAGGCTCCAATGAGCAGTTCTTC.

CDR3: CASSRTAGNTIYF. As DNA, the CDR3 is TGTGCCAGTAGTCGGACAGCTGGAAACACCATATATTTT. The chain recombines TRBV19 with TRBJ1-3; D might be TRBD1 (6 bases). Germline assignment: CDR1 LNHDA and CDR2 SQIVND (reference sequence). The V and J ends lost 5 bases and 2 bases respectively, with 7 bases between them. CDR3 length equals 13 residues.

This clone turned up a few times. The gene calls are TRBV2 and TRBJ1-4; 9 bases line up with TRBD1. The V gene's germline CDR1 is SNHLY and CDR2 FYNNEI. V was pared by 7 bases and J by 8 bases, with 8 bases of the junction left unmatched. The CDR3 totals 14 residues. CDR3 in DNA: TGTGCCAGCATCCGGGACAGGGTGGAAGAAAAACTGTTTTTT. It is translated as CASIRDRVEEKLFF.

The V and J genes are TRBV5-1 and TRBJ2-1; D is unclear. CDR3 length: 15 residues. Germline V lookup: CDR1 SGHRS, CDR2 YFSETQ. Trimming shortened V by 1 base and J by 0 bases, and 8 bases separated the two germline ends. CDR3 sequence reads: CASSLTRSSYNEQFF. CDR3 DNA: TGCGCCAGCAGCTTGACCCGTAGCTCCTACAATGAGCAGTTCTTC. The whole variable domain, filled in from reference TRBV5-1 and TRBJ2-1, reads KAGVTQTPRYLIKTRGQQVTLSCSPISGHRSVSWYQQTPGQGLQFLFEYFSETQRNKGNFPGRFSGRQFSNSRSEMNVSTLELGDSALYLCASSLTRSSYNEQFFGPGTRLTVL.

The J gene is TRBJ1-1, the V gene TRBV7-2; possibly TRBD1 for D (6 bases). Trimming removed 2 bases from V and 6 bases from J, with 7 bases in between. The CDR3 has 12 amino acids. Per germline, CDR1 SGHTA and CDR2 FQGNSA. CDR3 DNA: TGTGCCAGCAGCTTAAGGGGGGCTGAAGCTTTCTTT. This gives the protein CASSLRGAEAFF.

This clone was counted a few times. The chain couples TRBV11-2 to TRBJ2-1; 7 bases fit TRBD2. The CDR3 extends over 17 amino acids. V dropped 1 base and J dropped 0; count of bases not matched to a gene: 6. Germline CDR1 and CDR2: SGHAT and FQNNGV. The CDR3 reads CASSLVPGTNSYNEQFF. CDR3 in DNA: TGTGCCAGCAGCTTAGTCCCCGGGACTAACTCCTACAATGAGCAGTTCTTC.

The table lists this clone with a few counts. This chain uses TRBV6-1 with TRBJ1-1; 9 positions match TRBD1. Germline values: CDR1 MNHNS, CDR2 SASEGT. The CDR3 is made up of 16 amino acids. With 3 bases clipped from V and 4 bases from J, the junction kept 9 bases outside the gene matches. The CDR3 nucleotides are TGTGCCAGCAGTGAGCCGGGACAGGGTAGGAGCACTGAAGCTTTCTTT. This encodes CASSEPGQGRSTEAFF.

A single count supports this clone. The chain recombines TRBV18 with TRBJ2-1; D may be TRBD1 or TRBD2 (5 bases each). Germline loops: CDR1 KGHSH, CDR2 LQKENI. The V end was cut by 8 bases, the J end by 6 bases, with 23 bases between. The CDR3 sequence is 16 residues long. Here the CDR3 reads CASTSSGTGQGNEQFF. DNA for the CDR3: TGTGCCAGCACGTCGTCCGGGACCGGTCAAGGCAATGAGCAGTTCTTC.

In DNA form, the CDR3 reads TGTGCCAGCAGCCAAGATATAGCGGGGGGTCGGGAGACCCAGTACTTC. Its protein product is CASSQDIAGGRETQYF. The V call is TRBV3-1 (or the pseudogene TRBV3-2), the J call TRBJ2-5, with 10 positions matching TRBD2. Germline values: CDR1 LGHDT, CDR2 YNNKEL (reference sequence). The CDR3 has 16 residues. V shed 0 bases and J 5 bases; nucleotides not matched to a gene: 6.

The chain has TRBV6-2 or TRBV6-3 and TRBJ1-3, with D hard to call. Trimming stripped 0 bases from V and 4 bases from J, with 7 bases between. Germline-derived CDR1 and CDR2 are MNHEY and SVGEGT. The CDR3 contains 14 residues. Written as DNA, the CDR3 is TGTGCCAGCAGTTACTCGATGGTCGGAAACACCATATATTTT. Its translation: CASSYSMVGNTIYF.

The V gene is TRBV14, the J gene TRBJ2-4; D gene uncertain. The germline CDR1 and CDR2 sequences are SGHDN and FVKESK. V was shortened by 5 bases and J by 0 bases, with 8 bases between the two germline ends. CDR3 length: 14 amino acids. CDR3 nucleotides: TGTGCCAGCAGCTTCGGTTTAGCCAAAAACATTCAGTACTTC. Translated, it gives CASSFGLAKNIQYF.

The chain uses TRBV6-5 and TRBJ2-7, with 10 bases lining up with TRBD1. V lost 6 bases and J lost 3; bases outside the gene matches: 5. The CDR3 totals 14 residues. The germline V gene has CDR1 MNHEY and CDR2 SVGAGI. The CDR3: CASRPRTGGYEQYV. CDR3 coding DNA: TGTGCCAGCAGACCCCGGACAGGGGGCTACGAGCAGTACGTC.